The 28 T cell receptor beta chains below all came from one sample that was sequenced in a study of blood T cell repertoires in COVID-19. Profiling relied on immunoSEQ multiplex PCR, and the TCRdb table lists in-frame clones only, not all of them. The sample has roughly 250,000 clones; 82% are singletons. Sequenced material: peripheral blood. These receptors came from a woman aged 55-70 years with active or convalescent COVID-19.

This clone appeared a few times. The CDR3 here is CASSEEGVSYGYTF. CDR3 in DNA: TGTGCCAGCAGTGAAGAGGGCGTGAGCTATGGCTACACCTTC. This chain joins TRBV5-6 and TRBJ1-2; D uncertain. Trimming removed 5 bases at V and 4 bases at J, with 15 bases between. CDR1 is SGHDT, CDR2 YYEEEE, per germline. The CDR3 loop spans 14 amino acids.

The rearrangement uses TRBV19 and TRBJ1-5, with TRBD1 as a possible D gene (5 bases). From germline, CDR1 is LNHDA and CDR2 SQIVND (reference sequence). V shed 1 base and J shed 6 bases, with 7 bases lying between them. The CDR3 has 13 residues. CDR3 amino acids: CASSIVDSQPQHF. In nucleotides, the CDR3 is TGTGCCAGTAGTATAGTAGACAGTCAGCCCCAGCATTTT.

The CDR3 nucleotides read TGTGCCAGCAGCACAGGGGGCGGCTACACCTTC. Translation: CASSTGGGYTF. The chain recombines TRBV6-5 with TRBJ1-2; the match to TRBD1 covers 9 bases. Germline CDR1 and CDR2: MNHEY and SVGAGI. The V gene end was trimmed by 6 bases and the J gene end by 8 bases; junction bases not matched to a gene: 1. The CDR3 spans 11 residues.

The rearrangement links TRBV19 to TRBJ1-1; maybe TRBD1 (6 bases). This CDR3 has 15 amino acids. The germline V gene has CDR1 LNHDA and CDR2 SQIVND (reference sequence). The germline V and J ends were trimmed by 6 bases and 1 base, with 15 bases remaining between them. The DNA for the CDR3 is TGTGCCAGTAGCAACCCGGGACACCGGAACACTGAAGCTTTCTTT. Translation: CASSNPGHRNTEAFF.

The genes are TRBV30 and TRBJ1-5, with D maybe TRBD1 (5 bases). The CDR3 totals 14 residues. Germline V gene sequence: CDR1 GTSNPN, CDR2 SVGIG (reference sequence). Trimming cost V 4 bases and J 0 bases, with 10 bases left between them. Here the CDR3 DNA reads TGTGCCTGGAAAACAGGTTATAGCAATCAGCCCCAGCATTTT. Its protein is CAWKTGYSNQPQHF.

There are a few counts of this clone. The chain uses TRBV21-1 and TRBJ1-5. TRBV21-1 is described as a pseudogene. The CDR3 sequence is 16 residues long. The CDR3 bases are TGTGCCAGCAGCCTAACACCCGGGGGGCGAGTTCAGCCCCAGCATTTT. Translation: CASSLTPGGRVQPQHF.

V is TRBV7-2 and J is TRBJ1-1; no clear D gene. The CDR3 runs to 14 residues. V was trimmed by 4 bases and J by 5 bases, leaving 14 bases between them. From germline, CDR1 is SGHTA and CDR2 FQGNSA. The CDR3 DNA reads TGTGCCAGCAGCTCCGTTTTATCGAGGACTGAAGCTTTCTTT. Protein sequence: CASSSVLSRTEAFF.

This clone was seen just once. This chain connects TRBV27 to TRBJ1-4; D remains ambiguous. Per the germline V gene, CDR1 is MNHEY and CDR2 is SMNVEV (reference sequence). V gave up 4 bases and J gave up 5 bases, with 14 bases separating them. This CDR3 has 15 amino acids. CDR3 protein: CASSSNNLLNEKLFF. Written as DNA, the CDR3 is TGTGCCAGCAGTTCAAACAACCTCTTAAATGAAAAACTGTTTTTT.

The rearrangement joins TRBV10-3 to TRBJ2-7; TRBD1 agrees at 9 bases. The CDR3 runs 15 residues. V lost 3 bases to trimming and J lost 1 base; unmatched junction nucleotides: 4. CDR1 is ENHRY, CDR2 SYGVKD, per germline. CDR3 in amino acids: CAISETGTGSYEQYF. The CDR3 region has the DNA TGTGCCATCAGTGAAACCGGGACAGGGTCCTACGAGCAGTACTTC.

The gene calls are TRBV7-2 and TRBJ1-1, with 9 bases that match TRBD1. V lost 3 bases and J lost 3; bases outside the gene matches: 2. This CDR3 is 14 amino acids long. Germline V gives CDR1 SGHTA, CDR2 FQGNSA. CDR3 DNA sequence: TGTGCCAGCAGCTTCGACAGGGGGGACACTGAAGCTTTCTTT. It specifies CASSFDRGDTEAFF. The variable domain in full, completed from reference TRBV7-2 and TRBJ1-1, reads GAGVSQSPSNKVTEKGKDVELRCDPISGHTALYWYRQSLGQGLEFLIYFQGNSAPDKSGLPSDRFSAERTGGSVSTLTIQRTQQEDSAVYLCASSFDRGDTEAFFGQGTRLTVV.

The chain uses TRBV21-1 and TRBJ2-2; the table assigns TRBD2, which was not confirmed against the DNA. TRBV21-1 is given as a pseudogene. CDR3 length equals 15 residues. CDR3 loop: CASLGLLTHTGELFF. CDR3 in DNA: TGTGCCAGTCTGGGACTCCTTACCCACACCGGGGAGCTGTTTTTT.

Points on this clone: It is likely a read error: a sequence one base away is far more abundant. This chain connects TRBV5-1 to TRBJ2-1, with TRBD2 identical over 9 bases. V lost 6 bases to trimming and J lost 0 bases; unmatched junction nucleotides: 10. The CDR3 consists of 17 residues. Germline V CDR1 and CDR2: SGHRS, YFSETQ. This chain's CDR3 is CASTTRGGADSYNEQFF. DNA for the CDR3: TGCGCCAGCACTACTCGCGGGGGGGCGGACTCCTACAATGAGCAGTTCTTC.

The rearrangement links TRBV2 to TRBJ1-5; TRBD1 agrees at 8 bases. V lost 6 bases and J lost 0; bases outside the gene matches: 4. The CDR3 consists of 15 residues. The germline V gene encodes CDR1 SNHLY and CDR2 FYNNEI. The CDR3 DNA follows: TGTGCCAGCAGCCAGGGGGCGGGTAGCAATCAGCCCCAGCATTTT. The encoded protein is CASSQGAGSNQPQHF. Full variable domain (rest looked up from reference TRBV2 and TRBJ1-5): EPEVTQTPSHQVTQMGQEVILRCVPISNHLYFYWYRQILGQKVEFLVSFYNNEISEKSEIFDDQFSVERPDGSNFTLKIRSTKLEDSAMYFCASSQGAGSNQPQHFGDGTRLSIL.

The CDR3 is CASSVYRGGLTQFF. The CDR3 DNA follows: TGTGCCAGCAGCGTCTACCGGGGGGGCCTGACCCAGTTCTTC. V usage is TRBV3-1 (or the pseudogene TRBV3-2) and J usage is TRBJ2-1; 8 bases are a match to TRBD2. The V gene's germline CDR1 is LGHDT and CDR2 YNNKEL (reference sequence). The CDR3 covers 14 residues. After removal of 5 bases from V and 13 bases from J, the junction contained 13 bases not matched to a gene.

This clone was seen a handful of times. V gene TRBV18 combines with J gene TRBJ1-1, with 7 positions matching TRBD1. V lost 2 bases and J lost 4; bases outside the gene matches: 7. The V gene's germline CDR1 is KGHSH and CDR2 LQKENI. The CDR3 length is 15 residues. The CDR3: CASSPVGGFGTEAFF. The DNA for the CDR3 is TGTGCCAGCTCACCAGTAGGGGGCTTCGGCACTGAAGCTTTCTTT.

In its sample, this clone was seen once. This sequence joins TRBV2 and TRBJ2-7; no clear D gene. CDR3 length: 12 amino acids. Deletions cut 6 bases from V and 3 bases from J, with 9 bases between. Germline V gene sequence: CDR1 SNHLY, CDR2 FYNNEI. The CDR3 reads CASSPNNYEQYF. In DNA form, the CDR3 reads TGTGCCAGCAGCCCTAATAACTACGAGCAGTACTTC.

CDR3: CASSSGGPDTGELFF. The DNA of the CDR3 is TGTGCCAGCAGCAGCGGGGGGCCAGACACCGGGGAGCTGTTTTTT. This chain connects TRBV7-9 to TRBJ2-2; TRBD2 matches 9 bases. Germline values: CDR1 SEHNR, CDR2 FQNEAQ (reference sequence). J lost 3 bases, V lost 5 bases, and 4 bases had no gene match. CDR3 size: 15 residues.

The rearrangement links TRBV6-5 to TRBJ2-1, with TRBD1 matching 9 bases. The CDR3 runs 15 residues. Germline trimming cut 9 bases from V and 7 bases from J; bases unmatched to any gene: 13. Germline-derived CDR1 and CDR2 are MNHEY and SVGAGI. The CDR3 sequence is CARTETGGRGNEQFF. The CDR3 nucleotides are TGTGCCAGGACAGAGACAGGGGGTAGAGGTAATGAGCAGTTCTTC.

Comment on this clone: The junction shows a germline mismatch at one end, possibly a read error. The chain uses TRBV5-1 and TRBJ1-3; 8 nucleotides match TRBD1. Germline-derived CDR1 and CDR2 are SGHRS and YFSETQ. The CDR3 sequence is 16 residues long. The CDR3 is CASSLSLLGQGSTIYF. The DNA of the CDR3 is TGCGCCAGCAGCTTGTCTCTATTAGGACAGGGAAGCACCATATATTTT. Full variable domain (outside the CDR3, taken from reference TRBV5-1 and TRBJ1-3): KAGVTQTPRYLIKTRGQQVTLSCSPISGHRSVSWYQQTPGQGLQFLFEYFSETQRNKGNFPGRFSGRQFSNSRSEMNVSTLELGDSALYLCASSLSLLGQGSTIYFGEGSWLTVV.

The chain uses TRBV7-3 and TRBJ2-6; D is uncertain. Germline V gene sequence: CDR1 SGHTA, CDR2 FQGTGA. The CDR3 covers 15 residues. V was pared by 2 bases and J by 0 bases, with 5 bases between. CDR3 coding DNA: TGTGCCAGCAGCTTATACAGCTCTGGGGCCAACGTCCTGACTTTC. It encodes CASSLYSSGANVLTF.

This sequence joins TRBV19 and TRBJ2-1; 8 nucleotides agree with TRBD1. CDR1 is LNHDA, CDR2 SQIVND, per germline (reference sequence). Trimming at V came to 6 bases and at J to 5 bases, leaving 6 bases not matched to a gene. The CDR3 contains 14 residues. This CDR3 reads CASRTGQGNNEQFF. The CDR3 DNA reads as TGTGCCAGTAGGACAGGACAGGGTAACAATGAGCAGTTCTTC. The full variable domain, its missing parts supplied by reference TRBV19 and TRBJ2-1, is DGGITQSPKYLFRKEGQNVTLSCEQNLNHDAMYWYRQDPGQGLRLIYYSQIVNDFQKGDIAEGYSVSREKKESFPLTVTSAQKNPTAFYLCASRTGQGNNEQFFGPGTRLTVL.

The chain couples TRBV12-3 or TRBV12-4 to TRBJ1-1; D is undetermined. V lost 3 bases and J lost 5, with 10 bases in between. The CDR3 spans 13 residues. As DNA, the CDR3 is TGTGCCAGCAGTTTTGAGGGAGGGACTGAAGCTTTCTTT. It yields the protein CASSFEGGTEAFF.

Many counts were recorded for this clone. V is TRBV6-5 and J is TRBJ2-5; 7 bases line up with TRBD1. The CDR3 contains 13 residues. CDR1 is MNHEY, CDR2 SVGAGI, per germline. V was pared by 5 bases and J by 5 bases, with 5 bases of the junction left unmatched. The CDR3, as DNA: TGTGCCAGCAGTCGCGACAGGGACGAGACCCAGTACTTC. The encoded protein is CASSRDRDETQYF.

The chain's CDR3 is CASSISGVSTDTQYF. The CDR3 DNA reads as TGTGCCAGTAGTATATCAGGGGTTAGCACAGATACGCAGTATTTT. The V gene is TRBV19, the J gene TRBJ2-3; perhaps TRBD1 as D (6 bases). V gave up 2 bases and J gave up 0 bases, with 9 bases separating them. The CDR3 loop spans 15 amino acids. Germline V gene data show CDR1 as LNHDA and CDR2 as SQIVND (reference sequence).

The chain recombines TRBV7-6 with TRBJ2-2; perhaps TRBD1 as D (5 bases). CDR1 is SGHVS and CDR2 is FNYEAQ in the germline V gene. V was shortened by 5 bases and J by 0 bases, with 10 bases between the two germline ends. The CDR3 sequence is 15 residues long. The CDR3 DNA reads as TGTGCCAGCAGCGAGGACATCGCGAACACCGGGGAGCTGTTTTTT. It codes for CASSEDIANTGELFF.

This sequence joins TRBV2 and TRBJ1-5; 8 bases align to TRBD1. CDR3 length: 14 residues. J lost 2 bases, V lost 10 bases, and 7 bases had no gene match. Germline CDR1 is SNHLY and CDR2 is FYNNEI. The CDR3 coding sequence is TGTGCCACCCAAGACAGGGGAGGCAATCAGCCCCAGCATTTT. Protein sequence: CATQDRGGNQPQHF.

V and J are TRBV29-1 and TRBJ2-2; the match to TRBD2 covers 8 bases. The CDR3 has 15 amino acids. The V segment lost 7 bases and the J segment 2 bases; nucleotides outside the gene matches: 9. Per the germline V gene, CDR1 is SQVTM and CDR2 is ANQGSEA. The CDR3 protein is CSAGTGGPNTGELFF. CDR3 nucleotide sequence: TGCAGCGCCGGGACGGGGGGGCCTAACACCGGGGAGCTGTTTTTT.

This chain connects TRBV11-2 to TRBJ1-6; D might be TRBD1 (6 bases). Germline values: CDR1 SGHAT, CDR2 FQNNGV. The CDR3 is 14 amino acids. The ends were cut back, 3 bases at V and 9 bases at J, with 12 bases in the middle. CDR3 sequence (DNA): TGTGCCAGCAGCTTGGGCAGGGGATTTTCACCCCTCCACTTT. Translated, it gives CASSLGRGFSPLHF. The whole variable domain, filled in from reference TRBV11-2 and TRBJ1-6, reads EAGVAQSPRYKIIEKRQSVAFWCNPISGHATLYWYQQILGQGPKLLIQFQNNGVVDDSQLPKDRFSAERLKGVDSTLKIQPAKLEDSAVYLCASSLGRGFSPLHFGNGTRLTVT.